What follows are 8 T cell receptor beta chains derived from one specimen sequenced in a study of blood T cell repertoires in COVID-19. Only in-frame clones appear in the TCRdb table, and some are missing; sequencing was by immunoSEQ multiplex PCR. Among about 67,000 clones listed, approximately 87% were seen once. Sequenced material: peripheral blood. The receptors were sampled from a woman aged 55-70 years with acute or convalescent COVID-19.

In DNA form, the CDR3 reads TGTGCCAGCAGTCCTAGGTTCTATGGCTACACCTTC. Its protein product is CASSPRFYGYTF. The rearrangement links TRBV28 to TRBJ1-2; D gene uncertain. Trimming pared 5 bases from V and 4 bases from J, leaving 8 bases between. The CDR3 is 12 residues long. Germline V gene lookup returns CDR1 MDHEN and CDR2 SYDVKM.

The chain's CDR3 is CASSFRRLKYNEQFF. CDR3 nucleotides: TGTGCCAGCAGTTTCCGGAGGTTAAAGTACAATGAGCAGTTCTTC. The chain combines TRBV6-2 or TRBV6-3 with TRBJ2-1; D may be TRBD2 (5 bases). The V and J ends lost 4 bases and 4 bases respectively, with 14 bases between them. CDR1 and CDR2 from the germline V gene are MNHEY and SVGEGT. CDR3 size: 15 residues.

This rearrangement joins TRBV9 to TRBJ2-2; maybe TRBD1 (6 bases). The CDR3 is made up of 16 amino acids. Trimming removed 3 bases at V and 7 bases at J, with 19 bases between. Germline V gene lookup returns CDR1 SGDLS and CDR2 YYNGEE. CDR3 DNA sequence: TGTGCCAGCAGCGGGATTTCGGGGCAGGGGAGCGGGGAGCTGTTTTTT. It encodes CASSGISGQGSGELFF.

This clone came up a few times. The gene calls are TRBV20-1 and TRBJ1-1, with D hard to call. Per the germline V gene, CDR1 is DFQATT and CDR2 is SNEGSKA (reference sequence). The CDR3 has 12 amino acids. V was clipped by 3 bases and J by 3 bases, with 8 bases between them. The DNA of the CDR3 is TGCAGTGCTAGTCGGGTGGACACTGAAGCTTTCTTT. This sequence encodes CSASRVDTEAFF.

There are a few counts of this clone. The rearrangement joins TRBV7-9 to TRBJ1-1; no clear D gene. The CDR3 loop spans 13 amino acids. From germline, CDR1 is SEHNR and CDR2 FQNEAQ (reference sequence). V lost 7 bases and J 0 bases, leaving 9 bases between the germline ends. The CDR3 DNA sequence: TGTGCCAGCAACATGAATGTGAACACTGAAGCTTTCTTT. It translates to CASNMNVNTEAFF.

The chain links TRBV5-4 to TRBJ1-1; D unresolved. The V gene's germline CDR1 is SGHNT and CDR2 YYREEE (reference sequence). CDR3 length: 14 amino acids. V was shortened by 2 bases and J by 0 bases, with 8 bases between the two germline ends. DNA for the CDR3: TGTGCCAGCAGCTTCGGGATAATGAACACTGAAGCTTTCTTT. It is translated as CASSFGIMNTEAFF.

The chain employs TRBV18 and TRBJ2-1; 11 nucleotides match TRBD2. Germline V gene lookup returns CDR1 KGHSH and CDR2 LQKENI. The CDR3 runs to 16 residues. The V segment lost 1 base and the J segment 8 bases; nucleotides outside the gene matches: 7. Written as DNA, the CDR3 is TGTGCCAGCTCACCACAAACTAGCGGGGGAGGTCATGAGCAGTTCTTC. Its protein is CASSPQTSGGGHEQFF.

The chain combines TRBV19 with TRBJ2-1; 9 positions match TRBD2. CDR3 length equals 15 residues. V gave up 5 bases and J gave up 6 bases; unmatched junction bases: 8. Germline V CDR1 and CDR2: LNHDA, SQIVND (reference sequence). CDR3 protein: CASSPSGGSSNEQFF. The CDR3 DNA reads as TGTGCCAGTAGTCCCAGCGGGGGGTCTTCCAATGAGCAGTTCTTC.